A selection of T cell receptor beta chains follows, all from one sample in a study of shared clonotypes between healthy human individuals. Assay: immunoSEQ multiplex PCR; the TCRdb copy retains only in-frame clones and omits some. The data show about 480,000 clones, about 75% seen once. Sequenced: PBMCs. All receptors come from a middle-aged woman in good health. Some clones in this sample may be carry-over from other donors' samples. CDR3s include the opening cysteine and the closing phenylalanine or tryptophan. The order of the fields is V gene, J gene, D gene, clone size, CDR3 protein, CDR3 DNA. D genes are given only for firm matches. Clone size is not always given. Where it is, it says once, few, many or a class for expanded clones.

v_gene: TRBV5-4; j_gene: TRBJ2-7; d_gene: .; abundance: .; CDR3aa: CASSLAGSLSYEQYF; CDR3nt: TGTGCCAGCAGCTTGGCCGGTTCCCTCTCCTACGAGCAGTACTTC
v_gene: TRBV2; j_gene: TRBJ2-2; d_gene: .; abundance: .; CDR3aa: CASSVQTTGELFF; CDR3nt: TGTGCCAGCAGTGTACAGACCACCGGGGAGCTGTTTTTT
v_gene: TRBV2; j_gene: TRBJ1-5; d_gene: .; abundance: once; CDR3aa: CASNLDSNQPQHF; CDR3nt: TGTGCCAGCAACCTTGATAGCAATCAGCCCCAGCATTTT
v_gene: TRBV5-5; j_gene: TRBJ2-5; d_gene: .; abundance: .; CDR3aa: CASSLWGNQETQYF; CDR3nt: TGTGCCAGCAGCTTGTGGGGGAATCAAGAGACCCAGTACTTC
v_gene: TRBV28; j_gene: TRBJ2-2; d_gene: TRBD2; abundance: .; CDR3aa: CATLAGRNTGELFF; CDR3nt: TGTGCCACCCTAGCGGGGCGGAACACCGGGGAGCTGTTTTTT
v_gene: TRBV9; j_gene: TRBJ1-3; d_gene: .; abundance: .; CDR3aa: CASSVGASGNTIYF; CDR3nt: TGTGCCAGCAGCGTAGGGGCCTCTGGAAACACCATATATTTT
v_gene: TRBV7-6; j_gene: TRBJ1-5; d_gene: TRBD1; abundance: .; CDR3aa: CASSLRTGGDQPQHF; CDR3nt: TGTGCCAGCAGCTTACGGACAGGGGGCGATCAGCCCCAGCATTTT
v_gene: TRBV11-1; j_gene: TRBJ1-1; d_gene: TRBD1; abundance: many; CDR3aa: CASSRDRGTTEAFF; CDR3nt: TGTGCCAGCAGCCGGGACAGAGGGACTACTGAAGCTTTCTTT
v_gene: TRBV5-1; j_gene: TRBJ1-5; d_gene: .; abundance: .; CDR3aa: CASSPDGSNQPQHF; CDR3nt: TGCGCCAGCAGCCCGGACGGTAGCAATCAGCCCCAGCATTTT
v_gene: TRBV10-3; j_gene: TRBJ1-2; d_gene: .; abundance: .; CDR3aa: CAISESLGDVYGYTF; CDR3nt: TGTGCCATCAGTGAGTCGCTGGGGGATGTTTATGGCTACACCTTC
v_gene: TRBV7-9; j_gene: TRBJ2-1; d_gene: .; abundance: many; CDR3aa: CASSLALAGSYNEQFF; CDR3nt: TGTGCCAGCAGCTTAGCCTTGGCGGGCTCCTACAATGAGCAGTTCTTC
v_gene: TRBV5-8; j_gene: TRBJ1-5; d_gene: TRBD1; abundance: .; CDR3aa: CASSTGQGRYQPQHF; CDR3nt: TGTGCCAGCAGCACGGGACAGGGGCGCTATCAGCCCCAGCATTTT
v_gene: TRBV7-3; j_gene: TRBJ2-5; d_gene: .; abundance: once; CDR3aa: CASSAGAEETQYF; CDR3nt: TGTGCCAGCAGCGCCGGAGCCGAAGAGACCCAGTACTTC
v_gene: TRBV16; j_gene: TRBJ2-7; d_gene: .; abundance: few; CDR3aa: CASSLGGGVVYEQYF; CDR3nt: TGTGCCAGCAGCCTAGGGGGCGGGGTAGTGTACGAGCAGTACTTC
v_gene: TRBV21-1; j_gene: TRBJ2-2; d_gene: .; abundance: .; CDR3aa: CASSKVSGPRTGELFF; CDR3nt: TGTGCCAGCAGCAAAGTGTCGGGCCCCCGGACCGGGGAGCTGTTTTTT
v_gene: TRBV7-9; j_gene: TRBJ2-7; d_gene: .; abundance: many; CDR3aa: CASSQLAGLSYEQYF; CDR3nt: TGTGCCAGCAGCCAACTGGCTGGGCTTTCCTACGAGCAGTACTTC
v_gene: TRBV13; j_gene: TRBJ2-1; d_gene: TRBD2; abundance: once; CDR3aa: CASKGGSSYNEQFF; CDR3nt: TGTGCCAGCAAGGGCGGGAGCTCCTACAATGAGCAGTTCTTC
v_gene: TRBV4-3; j_gene: TRBJ2-1; d_gene: .; abundance: once; CDR3aa: CASSQGLAPNEQFF; CDR3nt: TGCGCCAGCAGCCAAGGATTAGCGCCGAATGAGCAGTTCTTC
v_gene: TRBV7-3; j_gene: TRBJ2-1; d_gene: TRBD2; abundance: .; CDR3aa: CASSFRLAGEVDEQFF; CDR3nt: TGTGCCAGCAGCTTCAGACTAGCGGGAGAGGTAGATGAGCAGTTCTTC
v_gene: TRBV10-1; j_gene: TRBJ2-3; d_gene: TRBD2; abundance: .; CDR3aa: CASSQWGLAGGDTQYF; CDR3nt: TGCGCCAGCAGTCAATGGGGACTAGCGGGAGGAGATACGCAGTATTTT
v_gene: TRBV7-7; j_gene: TRBJ2-3; d_gene: .; abundance: .; CDR3aa: CASSFLGEKTDTQYF; CDR3nt: TGTGCTAGCAGCTTTCTTGGGGAGAAGACAGATACGCAGTATTTT
v_gene: TRBV30; j_gene: TRBJ2-5; d_gene: TRBD1; abundance: .; CDR3aa: CAWSGGQGAQETQYF; CDR3nt: TGTGCCTGGAGTGGGGGACAGGGCGCCCAAGAGACCCAGTACTTC
v_gene: TRBV5-1; j_gene: TRBJ1-2; d_gene: .; abundance: .; CDR3aa: CASSLDENGYGYTF; CDR3nt: TGCGCCAGCAGCTTGGATGAGAACGGCTATGGCTACACCTTC
v_gene: TRBV19; j_gene: TRBJ2-2; d_gene: TRBD1; abundance: .; CDR3aa: CASRQTGGEGNTGELFF; CDR3nt: TGTGCCAGTAGACAGACAGGGGGCGAAGGGAACACCGGGGAGCTGTTTTTT
v_gene: TRBV7-2; j_gene: TRBJ2-1; d_gene: .; abundance: .; CDR3aa: CASSAPSREQFF; CDR3nt: TGTGCCAGCAGCGCCCCTAGCAGGGAGCAGTTCTTC
v_gene: TRBV5-4; j_gene: TRBJ2-1; d_gene: .; abundance: .; CDR3aa: CASSSQGGSGNEQFF; CDR3nt: TGTGCCAGCAGCTCCCAAGGGGGGTCTGGCAATGAGCAGTTCTTC
v_gene: TRBV27; j_gene: TRBJ1-1; d_gene: .; abundance: .; CDR3aa: CASSRRGRMNTEAFF; CDR3nt: TGTGCCAGCAGCCGGCGGGGACGGATGAACACTGAAGCTTTCTTT
v_gene: TRBV19; j_gene: TRBJ1-5; d_gene: .; abundance: .; CDR3aa: CASSIAPGGNQPQHF; CDR3nt: TGTGCCAGTAGTATCGCCCCTGGGGGCAATCAGCCCCAGCATTTT
v_gene: TRBV15; j_gene: TRBJ2-7; d_gene: .; abundance: .; CDR3aa: CATSRGGGMTTYEQYF; CDR3nt: TGTGCCACCAGCAGAGGTGGCGGGATGACGACCTACGAGCAGTACTTC
v_gene: TRBV9; j_gene: TRBJ2-1; d_gene: TRBD2; abundance: .; CDR3aa: CASSVGTSIYNEQFF; CDR3nt: TGTGCCAGCAGCGTAGGGACTAGTATCTACAATGAGCAGTTCTTC
v_gene: TRBV30; j_gene: TRBJ1-1; d_gene: .; abundance: few; CDR3aa: CAWSVGGHTEAFF; CDR3nt: TGTGCCTGGAGCGTTGGGGGCCACACTGAAGCTTTCTTT
v_gene: TRBV29-1; j_gene: TRBJ1-6; d_gene: TRBD1; abundance: once; CDR3aa: CSVRLRDSYNSPLHF; CDR3nt: TGCAGCGTTCGCCTCCGGGACAGCTATAATTCACCCCTCCACTTT
v_gene: TRBV30; j_gene: TRBJ2-5; d_gene: .; abundance: few; CDR3aa: CAWSDGATQAQYF; CDR3nt: TGTGCCTGGAGCGATGGAGCTACCCAGGCCCAGTACTTC
v_gene: TRBV19; j_gene: TRBJ1-1; d_gene: .; abundance: .; CDR3aa: CASSFQRNTEAFF; CDR3nt: TGTGCCAGTAGCTTCCAGAGGAACACTGAAGCTTTCTTT
v_gene: TRBV28; j_gene: TRBJ1-2; d_gene: TRBD1; abundance: .; CDR3aa: CASSRRGIANYGYTF; CDR3nt: TGTGCCAGCAGCCGCAGGGGGATAGCTAACTATGGCTACACCTTC
v_gene: TRBV2; j_gene: TRBJ2-3; d_gene: TRBD2; abundance: .; CDR3aa: CASSERLAGGDTQYF; CDR3nt: TGTGCCAGCAGTGAGAGGCTAGCGGGAGGAGATACGCAGTATTTT
v_gene: TRBV5-3; j_gene: TRBJ2-7; d_gene: .; abundance: .; CDR3aa: CARSFDRREQYF; CDR3nt: TGTGCCAGAAGCTTCGACAGGCGCGAGCAGTACTTC
v_gene: TRBV2; j_gene: TRBJ2-5; d_gene: TRBD1; abundance: few; CDR3aa: CASTVGTGFFEETQYF; CDR3nt: TGTGCCAGCACGGTAGGGACAGGGTTTTTTGAAGAGACCCAGTACTTC